Listed here are 28 T cell receptor beta chains from one sample, sequenced in a study of graft-versus-host responses after intestinal transplantation. Profiled with immunoSEQ multiplex PCR; TCRdb holds only in-frame clones, not every one. The data hold 6,000 to 8,000 clones, with over 80% observed a single time. Both intraepithelial and lamina propria lymphocytes were released by processing graft tissue. This specimen consisted of ileum tissue, obtained around 120 days after transplant. The source is a human patient who received an intestinal transplant, so some T cells may come from the graft donor.

This rearrangement joins TRBV15 to TRBJ2-3; D remains unclear. V lost 2 bases, J lost 2 bases, and 11 bases lay in between. Germline CDR1 is LNHNV and CDR2 is YYDKDF (reference sequence). The CDR3 is 15 amino acids. This chain's CDR3 is CATSRRSRPTDTQYF. In DNA, the CDR3 is TGTGCCACCAGCAGACGGAGTCGACCCACAGATACGCAGTATTTT.

The chain links TRBV4-1 to TRBJ1-1; D uncertain. V gave up 1 base and J gave up 1 base, with 7 bases separating them. CDR3 length equals 14 residues. Germline CDR1 reads MGHRA; CDR2 reads YSYEKL. The CDR3 sequence is CASSQVWENTEAFF. CDR3 DNA: TGCGCCAGCAGCCAAGTATGGGAGAACACTGAAGCTTTCTTT.

CDR3: CASSQVGQLYTF. CDR3 nucleotides: TGCGCCAGCAGCCAAGTCGGGCAGCTCTACACCTTC. The V call is TRBV4-1, the J call TRBJ1-2; D remains unclear. Germline loops: CDR1 MGHRA, CDR2 YSYEKL. Trimming cost V 1 base and J 10 bases, with 10 bases left between them. The CDR3 sequence is 12 residues long.

This sequence joins TRBV9 and TRBJ2-5; D remains unclear. V lost 3 bases to trimming and J lost 3 bases, with 3 bases between them. The length of the CDR3 is 11 residues. Germline CDR1 reads SGDLS; CDR2 reads YYNGEE. CDR3 residues: CASSAEETQYF. The CDR3, as DNA: TGTGCCAGCAGCGCCGAAGAGACCCAGTACTTC. Variable domain in full (rest from reference TRBV9 and TRBJ2-5): DSGVTQTPKHLITATGQRVTLRCSPRSGDLSVYWYQQSLDQGLQFLIQYYNGEERAKGNILERFSAQQFPDLHSELNLSSLELGDSALYFCASSAEETQYFGPGTRLLVL.

V is TRBV6-5 and J is TRBJ1-5; 8 bases match TRBD1. The V segment lost 6 bases and the J segment 6 bases; nucleotides outside the gene matches: 7. The CDR3 consists of 14 residues. CDR1 is MNHEY and CDR2 is SVGAGI in the germline V gene. CDR3 protein: CASSQGAEGQPQHF. Here the CDR3 DNA reads TGTGCCAGCAGCCAGGGGGCTGAGGGTCAGCCCCAGCATTTT.

The rearrangement links TRBV30 to TRBJ1-3; D uncertain. The CDR3 runs 13 residues. Trimming pared 3 bases from V and 0 bases from J, leaving 6 bases between. CDR1 and CDR2 from the germline V gene are GTSNPN and SVGIG (reference sequence). CDR3 residues: CAWSFVSGNTIYF. CDR3 in DNA: TGTGCCTGGAGCTTTGTCTCTGGAAACACCATATATTTT.

J is TRBJ1-2 and V is TRBV29-1, with D unclear. CDR3 length: 15 amino acids. V was clipped by 5 bases and J by 5 bases, with 21 bases between them. CDR1 is SQVTM and CDR2 is ANQGSEA in the germline V gene. The CDR3 bases are TGCAGCGTTCGAGGCATGAGCCATGGATATTATGGCTACACCTTC. Translation: CSVRGMSHGYYGYTF.

V gene TRBV5-8 combines with J gene TRBJ1-1; possible D gene TRBD1, 6 bases. From germline, CDR1 is SGHTS and CDR2 YDEGEE. The CDR3 consists of 19 residues. Trimming stripped 1 base from V and 6 bases from J, with 28 bases between. CDR3 region: CASSLRQGTAPSLYPEAFF. The CDR3 bases are TGTGCCAGCAGCTTGAGGCAGGGGACGGCCCCGTCTTTGTACCCTGAAGCTTTCTTT.

The chain carries TRBV11-2 and TRBJ1-6; no clear D. Per the germline V gene, CDR1 is SGHAT and CDR2 is FQNNGV. V was pared by 1 base and J by 9 bases, with 10 bases between. The length of the CDR3 is 14 residues. The CDR3 nucleotides are TGTGCCAGCAGCTTAGGACCAGTCTCTTCACCCCTCCACTTT. Translation: CASSLGPVSSPLHF.

A word on this clone: Germline and junction disagree at one end, which may indicate a read error. The CDR3 DNA is TGTGCTAGCAGCTTAGAACTGTGGAATGAGCAGTTCTTC. The encoded protein is CASSLELWNEQFF. The chain uses TRBV7-7 and TRBJ2-1; unclear D gene. Germline assignment: CDR1 SSHAT and CDR2 FNYEAQ (reference sequence). This CDR3 is built from 13 residues.

The gene calls are TRBV11-3 and TRBJ2-5, with 7 bases fitting TRBD1. The J call may not be correct, given that the DNA end is closer to TRBJ2-7. Per germline, CDR1 SGHNT and CDR2 YENEEA. The CDR3 is made up of 17 amino acids. CDR3 in DNA: TGTGCCAGCAGCGATAGATCCGGGACAGCCGAATCCTACGAGCAGTACTTC. Translated, it gives CASSDRSGTAESYEQYF.

This clone was detected once. The chain employs TRBV30 and TRBJ2-5; TRBD2 matches at 9 bases. Germline V gene data show CDR1 as GTSNPN and CDR2 as SVGIG (reference sequence). The V segment lost 3 bases and the J segment 6 bases; nucleotides outside the gene matches: 14. The CDR3 covers 16 residues. The chain's CDR3 is CAWSPEAGGGRKTQYF. For the CDR3, the DNA is TGTGCCTGGAGCCCCGAGGCGGGAGGGGGAAGGAAGACCCAGTACTTC.

The gene calls are TRBV5-1 and TRBJ2-3, with 15 nucleotides matching TRBD2. The CDR3 is 17 residues long. Germline loops: CDR1 SGHRS, CDR2 YFSETQ. V dropped 4 bases and J dropped 5; count of bases not matched to a gene: 8. CDR3 amino acids: CASSPPGLAGGQDTQYF. In DNA form, the CDR3 reads TGCGCCAGCAGCCCCCCCGGACTAGCGGGGGGGCAAGATACGCAGTATTTT.

J is TRBJ1-6 and V is TRBV6-5, with D uncertain. Trimming cost V 5 bases and J 1 base, with 9 bases left between them. CDR3 length: 15 residues. CDR1 is MNHEY and CDR2 is SVGAGI in the germline V gene. The CDR3 here is CASSTRQSYNSPLHF. CDR3 DNA: TGTGCCAGCAGTACCCGACAATCCTATAATTCACCCCTCCACTTT.

This clone is a singleton in its sample. V and J are TRBV11-2 and TRBJ1-2; the D is unclear. CDR1 SGHAT and CDR2 FQNNGV come from the germline V gene. V lost 0 bases, J lost 2 bases, and 4 bases lay in between. CDR3 size: 13 residues. The CDR3 sequence is CASSLDGNYGYTF. DNA for the CDR3: TGTGCCAGCAGCTTAGACGGGAACTATGGCTACACCTTC.

The genes are TRBV5-4 and TRBJ2-2; D is ambiguous. The CDR3 has 14 amino acids. Germline V lookup: CDR1 SGHNT, CDR2 YYREEE (reference sequence). The germline V and J ends were trimmed by 0 bases and 9 bases, with 12 bases remaining between them. The CDR3 bases are TGTGCCAGCAGCTTGGACTTTTCGTCCAGGGAGCTGTTTTTT. Translating it yields CASSLDFSSRELFF.

The V and J genes are TRBV2 and TRBJ1-1; 8 nucleotides match TRBD1. Per germline, CDR1 SNHLY and CDR2 FYNNEI. The junction had 9 bases not matched to a gene; V was cut back by 6 bases and J by 3 bases. This CDR3 is built from 15 residues. The CDR3 loop is CASRTRTGKDTEAFF. The CDR3 nucleotides read TGTGCCAGCAGGACTAGGACAGGGAAGGACACTGAAGCTTTCTTT.

In regard to this clone: This sample includes further DNA sequences coding for the same CDR3. The chain is built from TRBV9 and TRBJ2-3; D might be TRBD1 (6 bases). Germline V gives CDR1 SGDLS, CDR2 YYNGEE. Trimming removed 1 base at V and 1 base at J, with 7 bases between. This CDR3 has 14 residues. CDR3 bases: TGTGCCAGCAGCGTACGGACAGGCACAGATACGCAGTATTTT. Its translation is CASSVRTGTDTQYF.

There are a few counts of this clone. The chain recombines TRBV7-9 with TRBJ2-1, with TRBD2 identical over 10 bases. CDR1 SEHNR and CDR2 FQNEAQ come from the germline V gene (reference sequence). Unmatched junction bases numbered 10, after V lost 5 bases and J lost 3 bases. The length of the CDR3 is 17 residues. Here the CDR3 DNA reads TGTGCCAGCAGCCCGAAGAGACTAGCGGGCTTCTACAATGAGCAGTTCTTC. Protein product: CASSPKRLAGFYNEQFF.

The chain uses TRBV5-1 and TRBJ1-1; 10 nucleotides line up with TRBD1. V gave up 0 bases and J gave up 1 base; unmatched junction bases: 6. The CDR3 contains 17 residues. The germline gives CDR1 SGHRS, CDR2 YFSETQ. The CDR3 loop is CASSLVSGQGTNTEAFF. The CDR3 region has the DNA TGCGCCAGCAGCTTGGTCTCGGGACAGGGGACGAACACTGAAGCTTTCTTT.

This clone was counted between two and nine times. The chain recombines TRBV7-8 with TRBJ1-6; the D gene is possibly TRBD1 (6 bases). CDR3 length equals 17 residues. The V gene's germline CDR1 is SGHVS and CDR2 FQNEAQ. Trimming left V 5 bases short and J 2 bases short, with 16 bases between. The CDR3 protein is CASSLTAGGPYNSPLHF. CDR3 DNA: TGTGCCAGCAGCCTGACCGCGGGGGGCCCCTATAATTCACCCCTCCACTTT.

The genes are TRBV7-2 and TRBJ2-1; no reliable D call. The germline V gene has CDR1 SGHTA and CDR2 FQGNSA. This CDR3 spans 16 amino acids. V was pared by 7 bases and J by 2 bases, with 18 bases between. The CDR3 reads CASTRVSSNTYNEQFF. CDR3 sequence (DNA): TGTGCCAGCACCCGAGTTAGCTCTAATACCTACAATGAGCAGTTCTTC.

The chain recombines TRBV5-6 with TRBJ2-7, with TRBD2 identical over 11 bases. CDR1 is SGHDT and CDR2 is YYEEEE in the germline V gene. J gave up 2 bases and V 3 bases, and 10 bases lay outside the gene matches. This CDR3 region has 17 residues. The CDR3 loop is CASSSPEVAGGTYEQYF. As DNA, the CDR3 is TGTGCCAGCAGCTCCCCCGAGGTAGCGGGAGGGACCTACGAGCAGTACTTC.

The chain links TRBV10-2 to TRBJ2-2; 7 bases fit TRBD2. Germline CDR1 reads WSHSY; CDR2 reads SAAADI. V was clipped by 4 bases and J by 2 bases; unmatched bases: 1. The CDR3 extends over 14 amino acids. The CDR3, as DNA: TGCGCCAGCAGTGGCGGGGGTAACACCGGGGAGCTGTTTTTT. Translating gives CASSGGGNTGELFF.

The rearrangement links TRBV30 to TRBJ1-1; D gene uncertain. In germline, CDR1 is GTSNPN, CDR2 SVGIG (reference sequence). The CDR3 length is 13 residues. V lost 0 bases to trimming and J lost 1 base, with 6 bases between them. Here the CDR3 DNA reads TGTGCCTGGAGTGTGCGGGGGAACACTGAAGCTTTCTTT. Its protein is CAWSVRGNTEAFF.

This clone was seen only a few times. The same CDR3 arises from other DNA sequences in this sample as well. V is TRBV5-1 and J is TRBJ2-7; 9 bases are shared with TRBD2. This CDR3 is built from 15 residues. Losses at the gene ends were 0 bases for V and 3 bases for J; bases not matched to a gene: 4. Germline V lookup: CDR1 SGHRS, CDR2 YFSETQ. DNA for the CDR3: TGCGCCAGCAGCTTGGTTAGCGGGGGAGACTACGAGCAGTACTTC. It codes for CASSLVSGGDYEQYF. Full variable domain (outside the CDR3, taken from reference TRBV5-1 and TRBJ2-7): KAGVTQTPRYLIKTRGQQVTLSCSPISGHRSVSWYQQTPGQGLQFLFEYFSETQRNKGNFPGRFSGRQFSNSRSEMNVSTLELGDSALYLCASSLVSGGDYEQYFGPGTRLTVT.

The chain carries TRBV6-1 and TRBJ2-1; D uncertain. Germline-derived CDR1 and CDR2 are MNHNS and SASEGT. The CDR3 runs 16 residues. With 4 bases removed from V and 0 bases from J, the gap between germline ends came to 13 bases. The DNA for the CDR3 is TGTGCCAGCAGTGCGTTAGTGTTGAGCTCCTACAATGAGCAGTTCTTC. Translated: CASSALVLSSYNEQFF.

The chain carries TRBV2 and TRBJ2-1, with D maybe TRBD1 (6 bases). CDR3 length: 14 amino acids. Germline CDR1 and CDR2: SNHLY and FYNNEI. Deletions cut 3 bases from V and 9 bases from J, with 15 bases between. CDR3 amino acids: CASSDIQGSGEQFF. CDR3 DNA sequence: TGTGCCAGCAGTGATATTCAGGGGAGCGGTGAGCAGTTCTTC. The whole variable domain, remainder taken from reference TRBV2 and TRBJ2-1, is EPEVTQTPSHQVTQMGQEVILRCVPISNHLYFYWYRQILGQKVEFLVSFYNNEISEKSEIFDDQFSVERPDGSNFTLKIRSTKLEDSAMYFCASSDIQGSGEQFFGPGTRLTVL.